Listed here are 7 T cell receptor beta chains from one sample, sequenced in a study of identical twins. TCRdb processed the 5' RACE reads anew with MiXCR; each CDR3 protein has one entry. The repertoire holds around 280,000 distinct CDR3 sequences, with approximately 8% as singletons. The sample also formed part of further work on yellow fever vaccine responses in identical twins.

The material sequenced was memory (CD45RO+) T cells sorted from blood. Receptors originate from a young woman in good health.

This clonotype was counted at least ten times. This chain connects TRBV20-1 to TRBJ1-2, with 8 bases lining up with TRBD1. The ends lost 6 bases at V and 2 bases at J; junction bases unmatched: 11. This CDR3 spans 15 amino acids. Germline CDR1 reads DFQATT; CDR2 reads SNEGSKA (reference sequence). CDR3 bases: TGCAGTGCCCCGCCTGGACAGGGCCTAAACTATGGCTACACCTTC. The encoded protein is CSAPPGQGLNYGYTF.

This clonotype was detected many times. The rearrangement links TRBV5-6 to TRBJ2-2; 9 positions agree with TRBD2. V lost 3 bases and J lost 3; bases outside the gene matches: 6. This CDR3 has 16 amino acids. The germline V gene has CDR1 SGHDT and CDR2 YYEEEE. CDR3 nucleotides: TGTGCCAGCAGCTCGAGCAGACTAGCGGACACCGGGGAGCTGTTTTTT. This encodes CASSSSRLADTGELFF.

The table lists this clonotype with a few counts. The chain recombines TRBV10-3 with TRBJ1-6; D not resolved. There are 12 residues in the CDR3. Germline CDR1 and CDR2: ENHRY and SYGVKD. Between the trimmed V and J ends, which lost 4 bases and 10 bases, there was a span of 8 bases. The CDR3 spells CAISARGSPLHF. The DNA of the CDR3 is TGTGCCATCAGTGCCAGAGGATCACCCCTCCACTTT.

At least ten counts were recorded for this clonotype. V and J are TRBV5-1 and TRBJ2-1; the D is unclear. Germline CDR1 and CDR2: SGHRS and YFSETQ. Trimming cost V 5 bases and J 5 bases, with 14 bases left between them. CDR3 length equals 14 residues. The CDR3 DNA sequence: TGCGCCAGCAGTGGGCTTTCCAACAACAATGAGCAGTTCTTC. Its protein is CASSGLSNNNEQFF.

The chain links TRBV6-1 to TRBJ2-5, with D perhaps TRBD1 (8 bases). This CDR3 is 15 amino acids long. Trimming cost V 5 bases and J 4 bases, with 17 bases left between them. Germline V lookup: CDR1 MNHNS, CDR2 SASEGT. As DNA, the CDR3 is TGTGCCAGCAGTACCCGGACAGGGAGGGGAGAGACCCAGTACTTC. Translating it yields CASSTRTGRGETQYF.

The rearrangement links TRBV5-1 to TRBJ2-2; no reliable D call. Per germline, CDR1 SGHRS and CDR2 YFSETQ. The CDR3 is 15 amino acids. V lost 0 bases to trimming and J lost 5 bases, with 11 bases between them. CDR3 DNA sequence: TGCGCCAGCAGCTTGGGGTTGGGAACTACCGGGGAGCTGTTTTTT. Translated: CASSLGLGTTGELFF.

The V call is TRBV2, the J call TRBJ2-3; 12 bases line up with TRBD2. The CDR3 is made up of 17 amino acids. V was pared by 8 bases and J by 6 bases, with 15 bases of the junction left unmatched. The germline V gene encodes CDR1 SNHLY and CDR2 FYNNEI. CDR3 coding DNA: TGTGCCAGCGGAGGGGGCGGGACTAGCGGGCAACTGGATACGCAGTATTTT. Translated: CASGGGGTSGQLDTQYF.